This T cell receptor (beta chain) was profiled in a study of regulatory T cells in long-lasting Graves disease. According to the study, TCR beta libraries were built with iRepertoire HTBI primers and CDR3-region Arm-PCR. One entry per CDR3 protein results from TCRdb running MiXCR on the multiplex PCR reads. This repertoire shows approximately 360,000 distinct CDR3 sequences, around 11% found once; its top ten account for around 18%. V lost 5 bases to trimming and J lost 3 bases; unmatched junction nucleotides: 4. Looked up from germline, CDR1 is SGHTA and CDR2 is FQGTGA. The CDR3 sequence is 14 residues long. Time point specified: newly diagnosed GD, antithyroid drugs for less than 3 months. The TCR library was made from RNA that had been extracted from PBMCs in TRIzol. This clonotype was counted many times. The same data also contributed to another study, on T cells in Graves' hyperthyroidism and ophthalmopathy. That study adds: The HTBI primer set was used in a first-round RT-PCR of the TCR CDR3.

The TCR sequence derives from a woman aged 18 to 35 with Graves disease. This chain links TRBV7-3 with TRBJ2-5; 9 bases are shared with TRBD2. The sequences come from peripheral blood mononuclear cells (PBMCs), collected at new diagnosis, from a patient treated with antithyroid drugs. The CDR3 DNA reads as TGTGCCAGCAGCGCGGGACTAGCAGAAGAGACCCAGTACTTC. Its translation: CASSAGLAEETQYF.